Presented here are 26 T cell receptor beta chains from one specimen sequenced in a study of T cell responses to AZD1222 COVID-19 vaccine. Only in-frame clones appear in the TCRdb table, and some are missing; sequencing was by immunoSEQ multiplex PCR. This table holds 95,000 to 110,000 clones, around 91% found once. Source: peripheral blood, taken on day 0 of AZD1222 vaccination. Receptor source: an adult in good health.

The CDR3 here is CASSLGTSGPDTQYF. CDR3 sequence (DNA): TGTGCCAGCAGCTTAGGGACTAGCGGACCAGATACGCAGTATTTT. The rearrangement joins TRBV13 to TRBJ2-3, with 9 bases fitting TRBD2. The CDR3 covers 15 residues. The V segment lost 0 bases and the J segment 4 bases; nucleotides outside the gene matches: 2. Germline CDR1 PRHDT, CDR2 FYEKMQ (reference sequence).

The rearrangement uses TRBV5-1 and TRBJ2-1; D is possibly TRBD1 (7 bases). The CDR3 extends over 16 amino acids. The germline V and J ends were trimmed by 7 bases and 4 bases, with 21 bases remaining between them. Germline assignment: CDR1 SGHRS and CDR2 YFSETQ. In DNA form, the CDR3 reads TGCGCCAGCCAGGGGGGCGGGTCAGACCCTTACAATGAGCAGTTCTTC. This translates into CASQGGGSDPYNEQFF.

The CDR3 DNA sequence: TGTGCCAGCAGCTTAGCGCGGGATTCACCCCTCCACTTT. Protein sequence: CASSLARDSPLHF. The V and J genes are TRBV7-9 and TRBJ1-6; D is unresolved. Trimming took 0 bases from V and 8 from J, leaving 5 bases between them. CDR1 SEHNR and CDR2 FQNEAQ come from the germline V gene (reference sequence). The CDR3 has 13 residues.

The V gene is TRBV10-3, the J gene TRBJ2-7, with 8 positions matching TRBD1. CDR1 is ENHRY and CDR2 is SYGVKD in the germline V gene. Trimming at V came to 6 bases and at J to 4 bases, leaving 14 bases not matched to a gene. There are 16 residues in the CDR3. The CDR3 spells CAIRGQASGAGYEQYF. The CDR3 region has the DNA TGTGCCATCAGGGGACAGGCCTCGGGGGCCGGGTACGAGCAGTACTTC.

J is TRBJ1-2 and V is TRBV28; D perhaps matches TRBD1 (6 bases). There are 16 residues in the CDR3. V was pared by 5 bases and J by 0 bases, with 16 bases between. Germline assignment: CDR1 MDHEN and CDR2 SYDVKM. The CDR3 sequence is CASSETKTGSNYGYTF. In DNA, the CDR3 is TGTGCCAGCAGTGAAACAAAGACAGGATCTAACTATGGCTACACCTTC.

The chain is built from TRBV7-2 and TRBJ1-6; 7 nucleotides line up with TRBD1. Looked up from germline, CDR1 is SGHTA and CDR2 is FQGNSA. This CDR3 contains 14 residues. V trimming: 3 bases; J trimming: 8 bases; junction bases outside the gene matches: 4. CDR3 bases: TGTGCCAGCAGCTTGCAGGGGGGGGATTCACCCCTCCACTTT. Translation: CASSLQGGDSPLHF.

In its sample, this clone was seen a few times. The rearrangement joins TRBV5-1 to TRBJ1-5, with 10 bases aligning to TRBD1. The CDR3 runs 15 residues. Losses at the gene ends were 4 bases for V and 5 bases for J; bases not matched to a gene: 6. Germline CDR1 is SGHRS and CDR2 is YFSETQ. Here the CDR3 DNA reads TGCGCCAGCAGCCAGGGACAGGGGAGCCATCAGCCCCAGCATTTT. Translating gives CASSQGQGSHQPQHF.

The rearrangement joins TRBV5-1 to TRBJ2-7; no reliable D call. The CDR3 has 16 amino acids. Germline CDR1 and CDR2: SGHRS and YFSETQ. V was shortened by 0 bases and J by 2 bases, with 15 bases between the two germline ends. The CDR3 bases are TGCGCCAGCAGCTTGGCCTGGACGGATCGGACCTACGAGCAGTACTTC. Residues: CASSLAWTDRTYEQYF.

V usage is TRBV5-4 and J usage is TRBJ1-4, with TRBD1 matching over 9 bases. V lost 4 bases, J lost 7 bases, and 5 bases stayed unmatched. This CDR3 comprises 14 residues. Germline CDR1 SGHNT, CDR2 YYREEE (reference sequence). This CDR3 is CASSQQGAVEKLFF. DNA for the CDR3: TGTGCCAGCAGCCAACAGGGGGCTGTTGAAAAACTGTTTTTT. Variable domain in full (rest from reference TRBV5-4 and TRBJ1-4): ETGVTQSPTHLIKTRGQQVTLRCSSQSGHNTVSWYQQALGQGPQFIFQYYREEENGRGNFPPRFSGLQFPNYSSELNVNALELDDSALYLCASSQQGAVEKLFFGSGTQLSVL.

The chain combines TRBV7-8 with TRBJ1-5, with D perhaps matching TRBD1 (5 bases). Germline values: CDR1 SGHVS, CDR2 FQNEAQ. The CDR3 covers 15 residues. The ends were cut back, 1 base at V and 5 bases at J, with 12 bases in the middle. CDR3 amino acids: CASSLDGRAHQPQHF. The CDR3 bases are TGTGCCAGCAGCTTAGATGGCAGGGCCCATCAGCCCCAGCATTTT.

The genes are TRBV2 and TRBJ1-1; possible D gene TRBD1, 6 bases. Germline CDR1 reads SNHLY; CDR2 reads FYNNEI. Trimming stripped 2 bases from V and 1 base from J, with 8 bases between. The CDR3 contains 14 residues. CDR3 sequence: CASSERGGNTEAFF. The CDR3, as DNA: TGTGCCAGCAGTGAAAGGGGGGGGAACACTGAAGCTTTCTTT.

This sequence joins TRBV11-3 and TRBJ1-1; no definite D call. V was pared by 3 bases and J by 6 bases, with 14 bases between. The CDR3 covers 14 residues. Per the germline V gene, CDR1 is SGHNT and CDR2 is YENEEA. The CDR3 loop is CASSFGRPGSEAFF. In nucleotides, the CDR3 is TGTGCCAGCAGCTTTGGGCGTCCCGGTTCTGAAGCTTTCTTT.

The V gene is TRBV12-5, the J gene TRBJ2-5; D is ambiguous. Trimming cost V 4 bases and J 4 bases, with 13 bases left between them. This CDR3 contains 14 residues. Germline V lookup: CDR1 LGHNT, CDR2 FRNRAP. CDR3 region: CASGSPGPVETQYF. The DNA for the CDR3 is TGTGCTAGTGGTTCCCCGGGTCCCGTAGAGACCCAGTACTTC. Together with reference TRBV12-5 and TRBJ2-5, the CDR3 gives the full variable domain: DARVTQTPRHKVTEMGQEVTMRCQPILGHNTVFWYRQTMMQGLELLAYFRNRAPLDDSGMPKDRFSAEMPDATLATLKIQPSEPRDSAVYFCASGSPGPVETQYFGPGTRLLVL.

The gene calls are TRBV7-3 and TRBJ2-3; 7 nucleotides match TRBD2. The germline V gene encodes CDR1 SGHTA and CDR2 FQGTGA. Trimming at V came to 0 bases and at J to 6 bases, leaving 6 bases not matched to a gene. This CDR3 is 15 amino acids long. CDR3 DNA sequence: TGTGCCAGCAGCTTAACGTCAGCGGGGACTGATACGCAGTATTTT. Its translation: CASSLTSAGTDTQYF.

This chain uses TRBV15 with TRBJ1-6; no definite D call. CDR1 is LNHNV, CDR2 YYDKDF, per germline (reference sequence). V lost 4 bases, J lost 13 bases, and 14 bases lay in between. This CDR3 comprises 13 residues. CDR3 in DNA: TGTGCCACCAGCATGGACCGGGCGGATCCCCTCCACTTT. Its protein is CATSMDRADPLHF.

The CDR3 loop reads CASSGRVYKNIQYF. The CDR3 DNA sequence: TGCGCCAGCAGTGGCAGGGTTTACAAAAACATTCAGTACTTC. The chain uses TRBV5-1 and TRBJ2-4; D is possibly TRBD1 (5 bases). The CDR3 is made up of 14 amino acids. Per the germline V gene, CDR1 is SGHRS and CDR2 is YFSETQ. V was clipped by 5 bases and J by 3 bases, with 12 bases between them.

This clone was observed a few times. The chain recombines TRBV4-1 with TRBJ1-5; the D is unclear. This CDR3 contains 13 residues. Trimming shortened V by 0 bases and J by 7 bases, and 7 bases separated the two germline ends. Germline values: CDR1 MGHRA, CDR2 YSYEKL. The CDR3 sequence: CASSQDVGQPQHF. CDR3 nucleotide sequence: TGCGCCAGCAGCCAAGATGTGGGGCAGCCCCAGCATTTT.

The chain recombines TRBV6-5 with TRBJ1-1; 8 bases fit TRBD1. The ends lost 6 bases at V and 7 bases at J; junction bases unmatched: 13. The germline gives CDR1 MNHEY, CDR2 SVGAGI. There are 15 residues in the CDR3. The CDR3 region is CASSLQGGDPNEAFF. CDR3 DNA sequence: TGTGCCAGCAGCCTACAGGGGGGAGACCCTAATGAAGCTTTCTTT.

The chain employs TRBV5-5 and TRBJ2-1; D gene uncertain. The CDR3 has 16 amino acids. V lost 0 bases to trimming and J lost 2 bases, with 12 bases between them. Germline V lookup: CDR1 SGHKS, CDR2 YYEKEE (reference sequence). CDR3 in amino acids: CASSLAQGPPYNEQFF. The CDR3 bases are TGTGCCAGCAGCTTGGCCCAAGGGCCCCCCTACAATGAGCAGTTCTTC.

The rearrangement uses TRBV2 and TRBJ2-7; D is undetermined. Germline V gives CDR1 SNHLY, CDR2 FYNNEI. The CDR3 has 14 residues. V lost 3 bases to trimming and J lost 3 bases, with 12 bases between them. CDR3 loop: CASSDWTSSYEQYF. The CDR3 region has the DNA TGTGCCAGCAGTGACTGGACGTCTAGCTACGAGCAGTACTTC. Full variable domain (outside the CDR3, taken from reference TRBV2 and TRBJ2-7): EPEVTQTPSHQVTQMGQEVILRCVPISNHLYFYWYRQILGQKVEFLVSFYNNEISEKSEIFDDQFSVERPDGSNFTLKIRSTKLEDSAMYFCASSDWTSSYEQYFGPGTRLTVT.

The CDR3 loop is CASSTGTVYNEQFF. The DNA for the CDR3 is TGTGCCAGCAGTACCGGGACCGTATACAATGAGCAGTTCTTC. The V and J genes are TRBV27 and TRBJ2-1; either TRBD1 or TRBD2 may fit D (5 bases each). The germline CDR1 and CDR2 sequences are MNHEY and SMNVEV (reference sequence). This CDR3 region has 14 residues. V lost 5 bases to trimming and J lost 4 bases, with 12 bases between them.

The chain employs TRBV9 and TRBJ2-5; 10 bases fit TRBD2. Looked up from germline, CDR1 is SGDLS and CDR2 is YYNGEE. CDR3 size: 15 residues. Losses at the gene ends were 2 bases for V and 5 bases for J; bases not matched to a gene: 6. The CDR3 here is CASSVLAGEGETQYF. CDR3 nucleotides: TGTGCCAGCAGCGTTCTAGCGGGGGAGGGGGAGACCCAGTACTTC.

The chain uses TRBV3-1 (or the pseudogene TRBV3-2) and TRBJ1-1, with TRBD1 as a possible D gene (6 bases). Germline V gene sequence: CDR1 LGHDT, CDR2 YNNKEL (reference sequence). V was cut by 4 bases and J by 7 bases, with 16 bases left in between. The CDR3 length is 14 residues. DNA of the CDR3: TGTGCCAGCAGCCCCCGGACAGATTGGTTTGAAGCTTTCTTT. It specifies CASSPRTDWFEAFF.

V gene TRBV9 combines with J gene TRBJ2-5, with no clear D. Germline-derived CDR1 and CDR2 are SGDLS and YYNGEE. The V and J ends lost 0 bases and 3 bases respectively, with 15 bases between them. CDR3 size: 16 residues. CDR3 coding DNA: TGTGCCAGCAGCGTAGGTCCTGTAATGAAAAAAGAGACCCAGTACTTC. This gives the protein CASSVGPVMKKETQYF.

The chain recombines TRBV13 with TRBJ2-7, with D unclear. The CDR3 totals 15 residues. V lost 5 bases, J lost 4 bases, and 18 bases lay in between. Germline lookup yields CDR1 PRHDT and CDR2 FYEKMQ (reference sequence). The CDR3 DNA reads TGTGCCAGCAGCCTAAAGGGCAGGTCCATTTACGAGCAGTACTTC. Translating gives CASSLKGRSIYEQYF. Combining the CDR3 with reference TRBV13 and TRBJ2-7 gives the whole variable domain AAGVIQSPRHLIKEKRETATLKCYPIPRHDTVYWYQQGPGQDPQFLISFYEKMQSDKGSIPDRFSAQQFSDYHSELNMSSLELGDSALYFCASSLKGRSIYEQYFGPGTRLTVT.

V is TRBV2 and J is TRBJ1-2; D may be TRBD1 (6 bases). Trimming shortened V by 1 base and J by 6 bases, and 9 bases separated the two germline ends. This CDR3 spans 13 amino acids. CDR1 and CDR2 from the germline V gene are SNHLY and FYNNEI. Here the CDR3 DNA reads TGTGCCAGCAGTGAAGGGACAGAGGATGGCTACACCTTC. Encoded protein: CASSEGTEDGYTF.